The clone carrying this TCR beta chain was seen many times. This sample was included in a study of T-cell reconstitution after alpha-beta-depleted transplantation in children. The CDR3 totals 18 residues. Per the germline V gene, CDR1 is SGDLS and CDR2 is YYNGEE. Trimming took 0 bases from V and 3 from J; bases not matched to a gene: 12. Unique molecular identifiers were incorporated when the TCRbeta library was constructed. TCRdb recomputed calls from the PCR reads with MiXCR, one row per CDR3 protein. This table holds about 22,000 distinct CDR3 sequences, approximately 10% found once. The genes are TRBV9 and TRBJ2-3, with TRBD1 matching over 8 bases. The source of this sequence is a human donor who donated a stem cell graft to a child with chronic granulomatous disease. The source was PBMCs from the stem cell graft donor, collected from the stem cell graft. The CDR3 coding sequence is TGTGCCAGCAGCGTAGAGGGTCAGGGGGCGGTTGTTACAGATACGCAGTATTTT. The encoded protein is CASSVEGQGAVVTDTQYF.